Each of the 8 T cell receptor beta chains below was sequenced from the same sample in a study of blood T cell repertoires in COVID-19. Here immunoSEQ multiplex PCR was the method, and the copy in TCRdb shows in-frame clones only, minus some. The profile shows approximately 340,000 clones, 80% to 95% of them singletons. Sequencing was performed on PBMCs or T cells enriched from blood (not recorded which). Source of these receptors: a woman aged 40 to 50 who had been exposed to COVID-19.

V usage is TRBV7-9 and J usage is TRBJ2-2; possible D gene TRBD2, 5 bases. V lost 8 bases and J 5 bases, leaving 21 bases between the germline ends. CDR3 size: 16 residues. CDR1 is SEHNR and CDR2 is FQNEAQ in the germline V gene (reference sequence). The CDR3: CASRVGSSRRTGELFF. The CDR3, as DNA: TGTGCCAGCCGAGTCGGCAGTTCCCGGAGGACCGGGGAGCTGTTTTTT. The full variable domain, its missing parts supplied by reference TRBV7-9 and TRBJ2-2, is DTGVSQNPRHKITKRGQNVTFRCDPISEHNRLYWYRQTLGQGPEFLTYFQNEAQLEKSRLLSDRFSAERPKGSFSTLEIQRTEQGDSAMYLCASRVGSSRRTGELFFGEGSRLTVL.

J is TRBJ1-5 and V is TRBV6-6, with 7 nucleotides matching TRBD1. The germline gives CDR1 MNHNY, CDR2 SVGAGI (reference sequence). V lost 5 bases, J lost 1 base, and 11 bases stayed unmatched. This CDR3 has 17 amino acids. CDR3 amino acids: CASSRRGRTSSNQPQHF. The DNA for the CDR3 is TGTGCCAGCAGTCGCAGGGGGAGAACGTCCAGCAATCAGCCCCAGCATTTT.

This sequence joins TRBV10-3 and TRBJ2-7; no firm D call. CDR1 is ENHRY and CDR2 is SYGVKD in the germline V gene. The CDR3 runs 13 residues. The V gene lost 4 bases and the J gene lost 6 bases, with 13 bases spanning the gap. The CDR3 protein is CAISGSVTGEQYF. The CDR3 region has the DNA TGTGCCATCAGTGGGTCTGTTACCGGCGAGCAGTACTTC.

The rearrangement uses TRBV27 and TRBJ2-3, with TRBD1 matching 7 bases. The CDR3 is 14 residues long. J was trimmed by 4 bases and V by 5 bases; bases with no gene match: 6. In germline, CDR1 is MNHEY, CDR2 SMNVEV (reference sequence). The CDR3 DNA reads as TGTGCCAGCAGTCGAAAACAGGGGTCAGATACGCAGTATTTT. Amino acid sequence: CASSRKQGSDTQYF.

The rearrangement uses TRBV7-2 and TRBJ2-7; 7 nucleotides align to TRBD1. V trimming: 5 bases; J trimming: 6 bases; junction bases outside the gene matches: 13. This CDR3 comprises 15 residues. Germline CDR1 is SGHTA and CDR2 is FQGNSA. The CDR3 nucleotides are TGTGCCAGCAGCCAGGTCGGGCAGGGGGTAGTCGAGCAGTACTTC. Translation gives CASSQVGQGVVEQYF. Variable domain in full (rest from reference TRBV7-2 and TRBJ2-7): GAGVSQSPSNKVTEKGKDVELRCDPISGHTALYWYRQSLGQGLEFLIYFQGNSAPDKSGLPSDRFSAERTGGSVSTLTIQRTQQEDSAVYLCASSQVGQGVVEQYFGPGTRLTVT.

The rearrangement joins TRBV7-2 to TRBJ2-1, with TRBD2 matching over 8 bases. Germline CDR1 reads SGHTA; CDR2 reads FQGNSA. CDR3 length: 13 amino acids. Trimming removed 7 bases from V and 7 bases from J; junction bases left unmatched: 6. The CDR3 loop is CASTGLAGNEQFF. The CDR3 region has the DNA TGTGCCAGCACAGGACTAGCCGGGAATGAGCAGTTCTTC.

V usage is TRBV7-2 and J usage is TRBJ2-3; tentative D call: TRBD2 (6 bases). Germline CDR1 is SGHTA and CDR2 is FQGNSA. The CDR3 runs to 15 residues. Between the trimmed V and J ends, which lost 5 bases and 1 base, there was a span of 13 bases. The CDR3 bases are TGTGCCAGCAGCCAGGGACTCAGAGGCACAGATACGCAGTATTTT. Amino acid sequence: CASSQGLRGTDTQYF.

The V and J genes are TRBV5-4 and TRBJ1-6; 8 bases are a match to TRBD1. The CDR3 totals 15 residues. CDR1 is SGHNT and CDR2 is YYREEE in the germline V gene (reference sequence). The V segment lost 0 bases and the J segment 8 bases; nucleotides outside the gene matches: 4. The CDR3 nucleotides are TGTGCCAGCAGCTTGGTTGGGACAGGCTATTCACCCCTCCACTTT. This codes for CASSLVGTGYSPLHF.